The following is a TCR beta chain sequence with its context. Its recognized antigen is unknown. One base away there is no much larger clone; base qualities are not given. V is shortened by 0 bases, J by 9 bases, and the region joining them spans 4 bases. CDR1 and CDR2 are read off the germline V gene (reference sequence) as SGHNT and YYREEE. From cysteine to phenylalanine, the CDR3 is 11 amino acids long. The sequence is cut down to CDR3 DNA, 33 bases in frame from base 1. Receptor amplification or capture employed the immunoSEQ multiplex PCR assay. TCRdb took this table from immuneACCESS and kept in-frame rearrangements with V and J called. Such tables lack part of the clones; where checked against another copy, unresolved V genes explain under half of the gap, and the rest is unexplained. For this sample there are approximately 130,000 clones; roughly nine tenths appear just once. Approximately 15% of the sample is in the top ten clones.

This sample was included in a study of PD-1 blockade in mismatch repair-deficient tumors (dated by TCRdb to about 2017). Turning to the overall study: Between late 2013 and late 2016, the trial enrolled approximately 90 consecutive patients with roughly twelve types of mismatch repair-deficient cancer, all of whom had received prior treatment and were progressing. Deep sequencing of TCR CDR3 regions was used to track tumor-associated T cell clones in peripheral blood of patients responding to PD-1 blockade.

Mismatch repair deficiency was established in every enrolled patient by polymerase chain reaction or immunohistochemistry. A few patients who responded to pembrolizumab therapy underwent TCR sequencing. Pembrolizumab PD-1 blockade was prospectively tested in advanced mismatch repair-deficient cancers, regardless of tissue of origin, in the phase II trial. Peripheral blood T cell samples were serially collected before and at multiple times after PD-1 blockade was started. Blood sampling times were reported as weeks after the first pembrolizumab dose. The study at large found these results: After pembrolizumab, tumor-resident clones, which were often undetectable in blood before treatment, expanded rapidly and then contracted, generally ahead of radiologic responses.

The sequence was collected from an adult with mismatch repair-deficient cancer. Sequenced here: peripheral blood, sampled 44 weeks after starting pembrolizumab. The rearrangement joined TRBV5-4 to TRBJ2-1; the D gene assignment is ambiguous. The sequence in DNA is TGTGCCAGCAGCTTGGCTGGTGAGCAGTTCTTC. Its protein product is CASSLAGEQFF.